This T cell receptor beta chain was recovered during a study of blood T cell repertoires in COVID-19. Study as a whole: The samples span acute and convalescent COVID-19 from the United States, Italy and Spain.

Participants came from roughly 23 US areas, aged about 18 to 95 years. Authors' data handling: It was from reference gene primer amplification that nucleated cell counts were estimated. Sequencing was performed with immunoSEQ multiplex PCR; in TCRdb, only in-frame clones are kept and a portion is missing. Clone size and V and J calls were adopted from that table, with D and trimming inferred from the DNA. The data show about 330,000 clones, over 80% seen once. The CDR3 is 11 amino acids. V was shortened by 6 bases and J by 8 bases, with 8 bases between the two germline ends. In germline, CDR1 is ENHRY, CDR2 SYGVKD.

Sample: PBMCs or T cells enriched from blood (not recorded which). This rearrangement joins TRBV10-3 to TRBJ2-1, with D tentatively TRBD2 (5 bases). The TCR comes from a man between 25 and 39 years old who had recovered from COVID-19. CDR3: CAIRQEDEQFF. CDR3 nucleotides: TGTGCCATCAGGCAGGAGGATGAGCAGTTCTTC.